This note documents a single T cell receptor (beta chain) sequence. In the authors' workflow: Estimates of nucleated cell counts were drawn from the amplification of reference gene primers. Sequencing was performed with immunoSEQ multiplex PCR; in TCRdb, only in-frame clones are kept and a portion is missing. D and trimming were read from the DNA, whereas the V and J calls and clone size are those reported in that table. This table holds roughly 250,000 clones, under 95% found once. The germline gives CDR1 KGHSH, CDR2 LQKENI. V was pared by 2 bases and J by 0 bases, with 8 bases of the junction left unmatched. CDR3 length equals 19 residues. The record originates from a study of blood T cell repertoires in COVID-19. As for the study in general: Sources were T cells, B-cell-depleted T cells, or PBMCs; the material itself was cDNA or gDNA.

Cohort assignment relied on participant-reported clinical history. The chain couples TRBV18 to TRBJ2-1, with 12 bases matching TRBD2. The clonotype comes from a woman aged 40 to 55 with acute COVID-19. Material: PBMCs or T cells enriched from blood (not recorded which). The chain's CDR3 is CASSPILAGGSSSYNEQFF. As DNA, the CDR3 is TGTGCCAGCTCACCAATACTAGCGGGGGGTTCCAGCTCCTACAATGAGCAGTTCTTC.